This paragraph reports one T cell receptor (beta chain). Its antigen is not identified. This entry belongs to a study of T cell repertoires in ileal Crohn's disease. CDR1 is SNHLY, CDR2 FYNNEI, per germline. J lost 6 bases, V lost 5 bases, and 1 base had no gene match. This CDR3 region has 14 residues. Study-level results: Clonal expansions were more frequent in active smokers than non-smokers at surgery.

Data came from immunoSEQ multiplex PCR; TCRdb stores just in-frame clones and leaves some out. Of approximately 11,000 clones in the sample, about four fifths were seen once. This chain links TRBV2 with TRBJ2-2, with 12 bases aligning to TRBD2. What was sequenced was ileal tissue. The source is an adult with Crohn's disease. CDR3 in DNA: TGTGCCAGCAGTCGGACTAGCGGGGCCGGGGAGCTGTTTTTT. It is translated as CASSRTSGAGELFF.